This TCR beta chain was identified in a study of blood T cell repertoires in COVID-19. Study-wide context: Acute and convalescent COVID-19 specimens originated in the United States, Italy and Spain. PBMCs, B-cell-depleted T cells, or T cells provided the cDNA or gDNA that made up the material.

Clinical histories supplied by participants themselves formed the basis of cohort assignment. Original processing notes: Estimation of nucleated cell counts relied on the amplification of reference gene primers. TCRdb's copy holds only in-frame clones and misses some; the assay was immunoSEQ multiplex PCR. From that table come the V and J calls and clone size; the DNA was used to work out D and trimming. The table lists 220,000 or so clones, roughly nine tenths of them singletons. V shed 3 bases and J 8 bases; nucleotides not matched to a gene: 5. CDR1 is LGHDT, CDR2 YNNKEL, per germline (reference sequence). CDR3 length: 15 residues.

What was sequenced was PBMCs or T cells enriched from blood (not recorded which). This clonotype was obtained from a woman under 30 in a cohort exposed to, infected with or recovered from COVID-19 (not recorded which). The V call is TRBV3-1 (or the pseudogene TRBV3-2), the J call TRBJ1-6; the match to TRBD1 covers 9 bases. The CDR3 nucleotides read TGTGCCAGCAGCCATCAGGACAGGGGCGATTCACCCCTCCACTTT. Protein: CASSHQDRGDSPLHF.